One and the same sample provided the 9 T cell receptor beta chains below, sequenced in a study of OX40 agonist ivuxolimab in advanced cancers. Produced via immunoSEQ multiplex PCR; TCRdb's table is partial and in-frame only. This table holds about 45,000 clones, roughly nine tenths found once. The sample here was CD4+ or CD8+ T cells sorted from blood, taken in a trial of the OX40 agonist ivuxolimab. Receptor source: an adult with an advanced solid tumor such as melanoma, head and neck, liver or kidney cancer.

This clone was seen a handful of times. The chain employs TRBV19 and TRBJ1-2; no clear D. The length of the CDR3 is 16 residues. V lost 3 bases, J lost 2 bases, and 16 bases lay in between. Germline V CDR1 and CDR2: LNHDA, SQIVND (reference sequence). The CDR3 DNA follows: TGTGCCAGTAGTATTGCCCGGACTGATCTGAACTATGGCTACACCTTC. This gives the protein CASSIARTDLNYGYTF.

This rearrangement joins TRBV30 to TRBJ2-7, with D possibly matching TRBD1 (6 bases). Trimming pared 1 base from V and 6 bases from J, leaving 10 bases between. The V gene's germline CDR1 is GTSNPN and CDR2 SVGIG (reference sequence). This CDR3 has 12 amino acids. Here the CDR3 reads CAWSAPGVEQYF. The CDR3, as DNA: TGTGCCTGGAGTGCCCCAGGGGTCGAGCAGTACTTC.

Of note for this clone: Different DNA sequences within this sample yield the same CDR3. The chain couples TRBV5-6 to TRBJ1-2, with TRBD1 as a possible D gene (5 bases). Germline loops: CDR1 SGHDT, CDR2 YYEEEE. With 4 bases removed from V and 4 bases from J, the gap between germline ends came to 17 bases. The CDR3 length is 15 residues. CDR3 sequence (DNA): TGTGCCAGCAGCACTGGGGGGAGGACTCTCTATGGCTACACCTTC. Translating it yields CASSTGGRTLYGYTF. Full variable domain (outside the CDR3, taken from reference TRBV5-6 and TRBJ1-2): DAGVTQSPTHLIKTRGQQVTLRCSPKSGHDTVSWYQQALGQGPQFIFQYYEEEERQRGNFPDRFSGHQFPNYSSELNVNALLLGDSALYLCASSTGGRTLYGYTFGSGTRLTVV.

The chain has TRBV7-9 and TRBJ1-1; D ambiguous. Per the germline V gene, CDR1 is SEHNR and CDR2 is FQNEAQ (reference sequence). CDR3 length: 14 residues. Deletions cut 5 bases from V and 3 bases from J, with 13 bases between. CDR3 DNA sequence: TGTGCCAGCAGCCCCGGGGTTCGCGACACTGAAGCTTTCTTT. Translated, it gives CASSPGVRDTEAFF.

As concerns this clone: At the DNA level, this CDR3 is encoded by other sequences in the same sample as well. The chain uses TRBV7-9 and TRBJ1-3; possibly TRBD1 for D (6 bases). The CDR3 loop spans 16 amino acids. Germline lookup yields CDR1 SEHNR and CDR2 FQNEAQ (reference sequence). Trimming removed 5 bases from V and 2 bases from J, with 16 bases in between. CDR3 protein: CASSTHVRGTGNTIYF. The CDR3 nucleotides are TGTGCCAGCAGCACCCACGTCAGGGGTACTGGAAACACCATATATTTT.

This chain joins TRBV6-1 and TRBJ2-7; D not resolved. The ends were cut back, 3 bases at V and 4 bases at J, with 7 bases in the middle. CDR1 is MNHNS and CDR2 is SASEGT in the germline V gene. This CDR3 has 12 residues. CDR3: CASSDPWYEQYF. CDR3 DNA sequence: TGTGCCAGCAGTGACCCATGGTACGAGCAGTACTTC.

The chain is built from TRBV13 and TRBJ2-3, with TRBD2 identical over 10 bases. The germline V gene has CDR1 PRHDT and CDR2 FYEKMQ (reference sequence). CDR3 length equals 15 residues. V lost 7 bases, J lost 6 bases, and 10 bases stayed unmatched. The CDR3 sequence: CASTLEREGQDTQYF. The CDR3 nucleotides are TGTGCCAGCACCCTCGAGCGGGAGGGACAGGATACGCAGTATTTT.

The chain is built from TRBV2 and TRBJ2-7; tentatively, D is TRBD2 (5 bases). The CDR3 is made up of 13 amino acids. V was clipped by 4 bases and J by 7 bases, with 14 bases between them. The germline V gene has CDR1 SNHLY and CDR2 FYNNEI. The CDR3 region is CASSGKTIGEQYF. DNA of the CDR3: TGTGCCAGCAGTGGGAAGACTATCGGGGAGCAGTACTTC.

In this sample, this clone turned up a few times. This chain connects TRBV5-4 to TRBJ1-2; a possible D gene is TRBD1 (5 bases). Germline CDR1 is SGHNT and CDR2 is YYREEE (reference sequence). Trimming left V 7 bases short and J 8 bases short, with 12 bases between. The CDR3 spans 11 residues. The CDR3 nucleotides are TGTGCCAGCGGGGAATGGGACGGCTACACCTTC. As protein: CASGEWDGYTF.